This TCR beta chain came from a study of cytomegalovirus exposure and HLA in healthy donors. Study at large: Findings of an earlier analysis included roughly 110 million unique TCR beta sequences from some 190 million T cells. Within an early data release were about 85 million unique TCRs drawn from HLA-typed donors.

The PCR ran on 60 Vbeta and 13 Jbeta primers. Sequencing used immunoSEQ multiplex PCR; TCRdb keeps in-frame clones, though not all of them. Counted here are approximately 260,000 clones, about 83% occurring once; the ten biggest clones make up roughly 2%. Trimming removed 4 bases from V and 5 bases from J, with 13 bases in between. Per germline, CDR1 SGDLS and CDR2 YYNGEE. This CDR3 comprises 14 residues. This receptor was obtained from a woman aged 40 to 50 in good health and CMV-seropositive. Specimen: PBMCs. The genes are TRBV9 and TRBJ2-1, with D perhaps TRBD1 (6 bases). CDR3 sequence (DNA): TGTGCCAGCAGCCCCCGGACAGAACACAATGAGCAGTTCTTC. The encoded protein is CASSPRTEHNEQFF.